Following are 27 T cell receptor beta chains from one sample sequenced in a study of T cell responses to AZD1222 COVID-19 vaccine. Repertoires were generated with immunoSEQ multiplex PCR, while TCRdb's copy carries only in-frame clones and drops some. The data show about 110,000 clones, about 86% seen once. This specimen was peripheral blood, taken on day 0 of AZD1222 vaccination. The source of these receptors is an adult in good health.

The chain carries TRBV16 and TRBJ1-3; D not resolved. From germline, CDR1 is KGHSY and CDR2 FQNENV. The germline V and J ends were trimmed by 4 bases and 0 bases, with 10 bases remaining between them. The CDR3 runs 15 residues. The CDR3 nucleotides read TGTGCCAGCAGCCGAGGAGGGATCTCTGGAAACACCATATATTTT. Encoded protein: CASSRGGISGNTIYF. Filled out from reference TRBV16 and TRBJ1-3, the complete variable domain reads GEEVAQTPKHLVRGEGQKAKLYCAPIKGHSYVFWYQQVLKNEFKFLISFQNENVFDETGMPKERFSAKCLPNSPCSLEIQATKLEDSAVYFCASSRGGISGNTIYFGEGSWLTVV.

This clone was found once. V usage is TRBV3-1 (or the pseudogene TRBV3-2) and J usage is TRBJ2-7, with D unclear. The CDR3 is made up of 15 amino acids. Germline assignment: CDR1 LGHDT and CDR2 YNNKEL (reference sequence). Trimming cost V 4 bases and J 1 base, with 14 bases left between them. DNA for the CDR3: TGTGCCAGCAGCCCCCTCGAAGCTTCTTCCTACGAGCAGTACTTC. This encodes CASSPLEASSYEQYF.

CDR3 sequence reads: CASNGGSTSTDTQYF. DNA of the CDR3: TGCGCCAGCAATGGCGGGTCCACTAGCACAGATACGCAGTATTTT. The chain carries TRBV5-1 and TRBJ2-3; maybe TRBD2 (5 bases). V was pared by 6 bases and J by 0 bases, with 14 bases between. Per germline, CDR1 SGHRS and CDR2 YFSETQ. This CDR3 comprises 15 residues.

The J gene is TRBJ2-7, the V gene TRBV6-5; 8 bases line up with TRBD2. CDR3 size: 15 residues. In germline, CDR1 is MNHEY, CDR2 SVGAGI. The V segment lost 2 bases and the J segment 1 base; nucleotides outside the gene matches: 4. CDR3 in DNA: TGTGCCAGCAGTTACGTCGGGGGGGAGTCCTACGAGCAGTACTTC. Translated, it gives CASSYVGGESYEQYF.

The chain combines TRBV7-2 with TRBJ1-5; D not resolved. This CDR3 is built from 14 residues. The germline V gene has CDR1 SGHTA and CDR2 FQGNSA. V was shortened by 4 bases and J by 3 bases, with 10 bases between the two germline ends. Here the CDR3 DNA reads TGTGCCAGCAGCTCCGTCCAGGTCAATCAGCCCCAGCATTTT. Its protein is CASSSVQVNQPQHF. Variable domain in full (rest from reference TRBV7-2 and TRBJ1-5): GAGVSQSPSNKVTEKGKDVELRCDPISGHTALYWYRQSLGQGLEFLIYFQGNSAPDKSGLPSDRFSAERTGGSVSTLTIQRTQQEDSAVYLCASSSVQVNQPQHFGDGTRLSIL.

CDR3 in DNA: TGTGCCAGCTCACCGGGACAGTACAATGAGCAGTTCTTC. This encodes CASSPGQYNEQFF. This chain joins TRBV18 and TRBJ2-1; TRBD1 matches 7 bases. This CDR3 comprises 13 residues. V lost 3 bases to trimming and J lost 4 bases; unmatched junction nucleotides: 0. Per the germline V gene, CDR1 is KGHSH and CDR2 is LQKENI.

In DNA, the CDR3 is TGTGCCAGCAGCTTCAGTAGGTGGGCCGACACCGGGGAGCTGTTTTTT. Its translation: CASSFSRWADTGELFF. The genes are TRBV11-3 and TRBJ2-2, with unresolved D. This CDR3 region has 16 residues. The V end was cut by 3 bases, the J end by 3 bases, with 14 bases between. Germline V gives CDR1 SGHNT, CDR2 YENEEA.

This chain connects TRBV19 to TRBJ2-1; 10 bases are shared with TRBD2. Germline trimming cut 5 bases from V and 0 bases from J; bases unmatched to any gene: 4. The CDR3 is 16 residues long. Germline lookup yields CDR1 LNHDA and CDR2 SQIVND (reference sequence). CDR3 sequence reads: CASSAPSGGSYNEQFF. CDR3 coding DNA: TGTGCCAGTAGTGCACCTAGCGGGGGCTCCTACAATGAGCAGTTCTTC.

This rearrangement joins TRBV24-1 to TRBJ2-3; tentative D call: TRBD1 (7 bases). The CDR3 spans 16 residues. V lost 5 bases and J lost 1, with 15 bases in between. Germline V gene data show CDR1 as KGHDR and CDR2 as SFDVKD. The CDR3 loop reads CATSAGGGGGTDTQYF. CDR3 bases: TGTGCCACCAGTGCAGGAGGGGGCGGTGGCACAGATACGCAGTATTTT.

The rearrangement links TRBV7-9 to TRBJ2-3, with 7 bases that match TRBD1. There are 14 residues in the CDR3. J lost 3 bases, V lost 8 bases, and 8 bases had no gene match. Germline loops: CDR1 SEHNR, CDR2 FQNEAQ (reference sequence). In nucleotides, the CDR3 is TGTGCCAGCGGAAGGGGGCCTCTGACAGATACGCAGTATTTT. Translation: CASGRGPLTDTQYF.

The rearrangement uses TRBV29-1 and TRBJ1-4; D uncertain. CDR1 is SQVTM, CDR2 ANQGSEA, per germline. This CDR3 has 14 amino acids. Trimming shortened V by 7 bases and J by 7 bases, and 19 bases separated the two germline ends. The chain's CDR3 is CSASNAGDSEKLFF. CDR3 sequence (DNA): TGCAGCGCCTCTAATGCAGGCGATAGTGAAAAACTGTTTTTT.

The chain is built from TRBV5-6 and TRBJ1-2, with TRBD1 as a possible D gene (5 bases). CDR1 is SGHDT, CDR2 YYEEEE, per germline. The V end lost 5 bases, the J end lost 5 bases, and 19 bases lay between the germline ends. This CDR3 is 15 amino acids long. The CDR3 here is CASSHVGGASYGYTF. CDR3 nucleotide sequence: TGTGCCAGCAGTCACGTGGGAGGGGCAAGTTATGGCTACACCTTC.

V usage is TRBV11-3 and J usage is TRBJ2-7; TRBD1 matches 9 bases. Per the germline V gene, CDR1 is SGHNT and CDR2 is YENEEA. The J segment lost 0 bases and the V segment lost 4 bases, leaving 4 bases of the junction unmatched. The CDR3 runs to 15 residues. The DNA of the CDR3 is TGTGCCAGCAGCTCTGGACAGGGGAGCTCCTACGAGCAGTACTTC. As protein: CASSSGQGSSYEQYF.

V and J are TRBV10-3 and TRBJ1-1; 7 nucleotides align to TRBD1. This CDR3 is 13 amino acids long. From germline, CDR1 is ENHRY and CDR2 SYGVKD. J was trimmed by 10 bases and V by 4 bases; bases with no gene match: 9. CDR3 amino acids: CAISVGEDRRAFF. The CDR3 DNA is TGTGCCATCAGTGTAGGAGAGGACAGGCGAGCTTTCTTT.

The chain joins TRBV27 to TRBJ1-1, with 7 nucleotides matching TRBD1. V lost 2 bases to trimming and J lost 7 bases; unmatched junction nucleotides: 10. Per the germline V gene, CDR1 is MNHEY and CDR2 is SMNVEV (reference sequence). This CDR3 is 15 amino acids long. CDR3 sequence reads: CASSLGGGTVLEAFF. The DNA for the CDR3 is TGTGCCAGCAGTTTAGGCGGGGGGACAGTCCTTGAAGCTTTCTTT.

DNA for the CDR3: TGCCTACACCCTGGGGGTTTTGGCTACACCTTC. The encoded protein is CLHPGGFGYTF. The chain joins TRBV20-1 to TRBJ1-2, with a tentative D call TRBD1 (5 bases). The germline V gene encodes CDR1 DFQATT and CDR2 SNEGSKA (reference sequence). The CDR3 spans 11 residues.

This clone was seen a single time. The chain uses TRBV9 and TRBJ2-7; 9 bases map to TRBD1. This CDR3 is 15 amino acids long. Germline CDR1 is SGDLS and CDR2 is YYNGEE. The ends lost 0 bases at V and 2 bases at J; junction bases unmatched: 3. The chain's CDR3 is CASSVGGTGTYEQYF. The DNA for the CDR3 is TGTGCCAGCAGCGTAGGGGGGACAGGGACCTACGAGCAGTACTTC. Drawing the rest from reference TRBV9 and TRBJ2-7, the complete variable domain is DSGVTQTPKHLITATGQRVTLRCSPRSGDLSVYWYQQSLDQGLQFLIQYYNGEERAKGNILERFSAQQFPDLHSELNLSSLELGDSALYFCASSVGGTGTYEQYFGPGTRLTVT.

The rearrangement joins TRBV30 to TRBJ1-2, with D unclear. Trimming took off 3 bases at V and 5 bases at J, with 13 bases between the two ends. Germline V CDR1 and CDR2: GTSNPN, SVGIG (reference sequence). This CDR3 has 13 residues. CDR3 region: CAWSDGSRYGYTF. The CDR3 coding sequence is TGTGCCTGGAGCGACGGCAGCAGATATGGCTACACCTTC.

The chain is built from TRBV5-6 and TRBJ2-5, with TRBD2 matching 7 bases. The CDR3 totals 15 residues. V trimming: 4 bases; J trimming: 4 bases; junction bases outside the gene matches: 10. The germline CDR1 and CDR2 sequences are SGHDT and YYEEEE. CDR3 loop: CASSQGTGGRETQYF. The CDR3 DNA is TGTGCCAGCAGCCAAGGAACGGGGGGACGAGAGACCCAGTACTTC.

The chain carries TRBV7-2 and TRBJ2-7; 7 positions match TRBD2. CDR3 length: 15 amino acids. Germline-derived CDR1 and CDR2 are SGHTA and FQGNSA. V shed 3 bases and J 1 base; nucleotides not matched to a gene: 6. Here the CDR3 DNA reads TGTGCCAGCAGCTTTAGCGGGTTGGGGTCCTACGAGCAGTACTTC. It is translated as CASSFSGLGSYEQYF.

The chain employs TRBV5-1 and TRBJ1-1; D is perhaps TRBD1 (6 bases). Trimming shortened V by 3 bases and J by 1 base, and 10 bases separated the two germline ends. CDR3 length equals 14 residues. Germline V lookup: CDR1 SGHRS, CDR2 YFSETQ. The chain's CDR3 is CASSSLQGNTEAFF. The CDR3 DNA reads as TGCGCCAGCAGCTCGCTACAGGGGAACACTGAAGCTTTCTTT.

Only a few counts were recorded for this clone. CDR3 loop: CASSQGGGDETQYF. The CDR3 DNA sequence: TGTGCCAGCAGCCAAGGAGGCGGGGATGAGACCCAGTACTTC. The chain employs TRBV3-1 (or the pseudogene TRBV3-2) and TRBJ2-5, with a weak D call TRBD2 (6 bases). The germline V gene has CDR1 LGHDT and CDR2 YNNKEL (reference sequence). The CDR3 length is 14 residues. Between the trimmed V and J ends, which lost 1 base and 5 bases, there was a span of 11 bases.

As regards this clone: This same CDR3 is encoded by further DNA sequences in the sample. The rearrangement links TRBV6-4 to TRBJ1-1, with D tentatively TRBD1 (6 bases). CDR3 length: 13 residues. With 2 bases removed from V and 5 bases from J, the gap between germline ends came to 9 bases. From germline, CDR1 is MRHNA and CDR2 SNTAGT. The DNA for the CDR3 is TGTGCCAGCAGTGACCCTACAGGGACTGAAGCTTTCTTT. The encoded protein is CASSDPTGTEAFF.

The gene calls are TRBV3-1 (or the pseudogene TRBV3-2) and TRBJ2-1; TRBD1 agrees at 7 bases. V was pared by 1 base and J by 4 bases, with 4 bases of the junction left unmatched. The germline V gene encodes CDR1 LGHDT and CDR2 YNNKEL (reference sequence). This CDR3 spans 15 amino acids. The CDR3 protein is CASSQVQGPYNEQFF. The CDR3 DNA is TGTGCCAGCAGCCAAGTACAGGGGCCGTACAATGAGCAGTTCTTC.

This clone was seen just once. V usage is TRBV6-5 and J usage is TRBJ1-5; 7 bases agree with TRBD1. The J segment lost 6 bases and the V segment lost 6 bases, leaving 11 bases of the junction unmatched. The CDR3 contains 15 residues. CDR1 MNHEY and CDR2 SVGAGI come from the germline V gene. The CDR3 nucleotides read TGTGCCAGCAGACTGGACAGGTGGGGCGGTCAGCCCCAGCATTTT. The encoded protein is CASRLDRWGGQPQHF.

This clone was seen a few times. The J gene is TRBJ2-1, the V gene TRBV7-9; D remains unclear. Deletions cut 3 bases from V and 8 bases from J, with 5 bases between. Germline values: CDR1 SEHNR, CDR2 FQNEAQ (reference sequence). The CDR3 consists of 11 residues. Written as DNA, the CDR3 is TGTGCCAGCAGCTTGGTTTATGAGCAGTTCTTC. As protein: CASSLVYEQFF.

This chain uses TRBV29-1 with TRBJ2-7; D is uncertain. Germline V CDR1 and CDR2: SQVTM, ANQGSEA. This CDR3 comprises 11 residues. V lost 7 bases and J 4 bases, leaving 11 bases between the germline ends. In DNA form, the CDR3 reads TGCAGCGCGTTGAGGTCTTACGAGCAGTACTTC. Its protein product is CSALRSYEQYF.